The 21 T cell receptor beta chains below come from one sample, sequenced in a study of T cell clonality in common variable immunodeficiency. Profiled with immunoSEQ multiplex PCR; TCRdb holds only in-frame clones, not every one. The sample was found to contain 75,000 to 85,000 clones, and every one recurs. Sequencing was done on a sample of peripheral blood mononuclear cells. These receptors were obtained from a person between 18 and 70 years old in good health.

This clone was seen at least ten times. The DNA ends 3 residues before the CDR3 does, and the rest of the CDR3 is filled in from the germline J gene. The chain employs TRBV5-1 and TRBJ2-5, with 9 bases lining up with TRBD1. The CDR3 is made up of 15 amino acids. V was clipped by 0 bases and J by 4 bases; unmatched bases: 4. The germline V gene encodes CDR1 SGHRS and CDR2 YFSETQ. Incomplete CDR3 DNA: TGCGCCAGCAGCTTGGCGACAGGGGGAGGAGAGACC. Translated: CASSLATGGGET. The CDR3 as a whole reads CASSLATGGGETQYF.

This clone was seen ten or more times. The read finishes 3 residues shy of the CDR3 end, and the germline J gene is used to complete it. The J gene is TRBJ2-1, the V gene TRBV20-1; TRBD2 agrees at 14 bases. The V and J ends lost 1 base and 2 bases, in that order; junction bases with no gene match: 13. Per the germline V gene, CDR1 is DFQATT and CDR2 is SNEGSKA (reference sequence). The CDR3 extends over 20 amino acids. CDR3 sequence: CSARGSTGLAGVWAYNEQFF. The CDR3 DNA, read in part, is TGCAGTGCTAGAGGCTCAACGGGACTAGCGGGGGTTTGGGCCTACAATGAG.

This clone was counted ten times or more. The read ends 3 residues before the CDR3 terminus; that terminus is restored from the germline J gene. This chain joins TRBV5-1 and TRBJ2-5; the match to TRBD2 covers 7 bases. V trimming: 0 bases; J trimming: 5 bases; junction bases outside the gene matches: 7. This CDR3 contains 15 residues. Germline CDR1 SGHRS, CDR2 YFSETQ. The part of the CDR3 DNA that was read is TGCGCCAGCAGCTTGGTGACTAGCAAGGAGGAGACC. This gives the protein CASSLVTSKEET. The CDR3 as a whole reads CASSLVTSKEETQYF.

This clone was detected many times. The CDR3 region is CATSAPGLAGDEQYF. Incomplete CDR3 DNA: TGTGCCACCAGTGCTCCGGGACTAGCGGGAGACGAG. The chain recombines TRBV24-1 with TRBJ2-7; 14 bases are a match to TRBD2. Read data end 3 residues before the CDR3 end; the end is taken from the germline J gene. This CDR3 contains 15 residues. After removal of 5 bases from V and 5 bases from J, the junction contained 4 bases not matched to a gene. CDR1 KGHDR and CDR2 SFDVKD come from the germline V gene.

This clone showed up many times. Read sequence stops 3 residues before the CDR3 end, and the germline J gene provides the missing end. This chain links TRBV2 with TRBJ2-7, with 12 bases aligning to TRBD2. Unmatched junction bases numbered 4, after V lost 8 bases and J lost 5 bases. The germline V gene encodes CDR1 SNHLY and CDR2 FYNNEI. The CDR3 runs 13 residues. CDR3 bases read: TGTGCCAGCTCACGGACTAGCGGGGACGAG. Protein: CASSRTSGDE. The full-length CDR3 reads as CASSRTSGDEQYF.

Ten or more counts support this clone. The CDR3 end falls 3 residues outside the read, so it is completed with the germline J gene. The genes are TRBV12-5 and TRBJ2-2, with 8 nucleotides matching TRBD2. The CDR3 is 17 amino acids. The V gene's germline CDR1 is LGHNT and CDR2 FRNRAP. J lost 5 bases, V lost 1 base, and 9 bases had no gene match. The CDR3 reads CASGLERLAWRTGELFF. Incomplete CDR3 DNA: TGTGCTAGTGGTTTGGAAAGACTAGCGTGGCGTACCGGGGAG.

In its sample, this clone was seen many times. The read finishes 3 residues shy of the CDR3 end, and the germline J gene is used to complete it. The gene calls are TRBV19 and TRBJ2-6, with 7 bases that match TRBD1. CDR3 size: 14 residues. From germline, CDR1 is LNHDA and CDR2 SQIVND (reference sequence). The covered CDR3 bases are TGTGCCAGTAGTATATTTGGACAGGCCGGGGTC. This encodes CASSIFGQAGV. The full CDR3 reads CASSIFGQAGVLTF.

In its sample, this clone was seen many times. The part of the CDR3 DNA that was read is TGTGCCAGTAGTAGGGGACTAGCGGGAAGGTACAATGAG. As protein: CASSRGLAGRYNE. The full CDR3 is CASSRGLAGRYNEQFF. The chain carries TRBV19 and TRBJ2-1, with 13 bases matching TRBD2. The read is 3 residues too short to cover the CDR3 end, so that end is filled in from the germline J gene. Germline values: CDR1 LNHDA, CDR2 SQIVND (reference sequence). V dropped 4 bases and J dropped 4; count of bases not matched to a gene: 4. The CDR3 has 16 amino acids.

This clone has at least ten counts. The missing CDR3 end, 3 residues past where the read stops, is filled in from the germline J gene. The rearrangement links TRBV5-1 to TRBJ2-3; the D is unclear. CDR3 length equals 14 residues. Per the germline V gene, CDR1 is SGHRS and CDR2 is YFSETQ. V lost 4 bases to trimming and J lost 4 bases, with 13 bases between them. The CDR3 region is CASSPQGFPDTQYF. The DNA read from the CDR3 is TGCGCCAGCAGCCCTCAAGGGTTCCCAGATACG.

This clone was picked up many times. Read sequence stops 3 residues before the CDR3 end, and the germline J gene provides the missing end. The chain links TRBV12-5 to TRBJ2-5; TRBD1 or TRBD2 may be the D gene (7 bases each). Looked up from germline, CDR1 is LGHNT and CDR2 is FRNRAP. This CDR3 is built from 17 residues. Trimming stripped 2 bases from V and 3 bases from J, with 19 bases between. The CDR3 reads CASGLPPTGRAEETQYF. The sequenced part of the CDR3 DNA is TGTGCTAGTGGTTTGCCACCGACAGGGAGGGCGGAAGAGACC.

This clone was seen ten or more times. The read ends 3 residues early relative to the CDR3; the germline J gene fills the gap. The rearrangement links TRBV6-2 or TRBV6-3 to TRBJ1-6; 7 bases are a match to TRBD1. The CDR3 totals 15 residues. V lost 4 bases and J lost 9; bases outside the gene matches: 9. Germline V lookup: CDR1 MNHEY, CDR2 SVGEGT. The CDR3 region is CASSSATGVPSPLHF. CDR3 DNA, as far as it was read: TGTGCCAGCAGTTCAGCAACAGGGGTTCCTTCACCC.

This clone occurred many times. The read halts 3 residues ahead of the CDR3 end, with the missing end drawn from the germline J gene. V and J are TRBV5-1 and TRBJ2-1; the D is unclear. V was clipped by 0 bases and J by 7 bases, with 14 bases between them. The CDR3 extends over 15 amino acids. Per the germline V gene, CDR1 is SGHRS and CDR2 is YFSETQ. CDR3 DNA, as far as it was read: TGCGCCAGCAGCTTGGTTCAAAATAGGGCGAATGAG. This encodes CASSLVQNRANE. The whole CDR3 sequence reads CASSLVQNRANEQFF.

There are many counts of this clone. The sequence runs out 3 residues before the end of the CDR3; the remainder is reconstructed from the germline J gene. The chain employs TRBV5-4 and TRBJ2-1; 9 bases map to TRBD2. Germline V gene sequence: CDR1 SGHNT, CDR2 YYREEE (reference sequence). The length of the CDR3 is 15 residues. The J segment lost 4 bases and the V segment lost 6 bases, leaving 8 bases of the junction unmatched. Incomplete CDR3 DNA: TGTGCCAGCATGCGGGAGGGTACACTATACAATGAG. It encodes CASMREGTLYNE. The whole CDR3 region reads CASMREGTLYNEQFF. Full variable domain (rest looked up from reference TRBV5-4 and TRBJ2-1): ETGVTQSPTHLIKTRGQQVTLRCSSQSGHNTVSWYQQALGQGPQFIFQYYREEENGRGNFPPRFSGLQFPNYSSELNVNALELDDSALYLCASMREGTLYNEQFFGPGTRLTVL.

At least ten counts were recorded for this clone. Sequencing ends 3 residues short of the CDR3 end; the germline J gene provides the rest. The chain links TRBV19 to TRBJ2-1, with D uncertain. This CDR3 is built from 16 residues. V dropped 10 bases and J dropped 0 bases, with 19 bases sitting between them. CDR1 and CDR2 from the germline V gene are LNHDA and SQIVND (reference sequence). The CDR3 sequence: CATRRRHQSSYNEQFF. CDR3 DNA, as far as it was read: TGTGCCACTCGTCGAAGGCACCAAAGCTCCTACAATGAG. Filled out from reference TRBV19 and TRBJ2-1, the complete variable domain reads DGGITQSPKYLFRKEGQNVTLSCEQNLNHDAMYWYRQDPGQGLRLIYYSQIVNDFQKGDIAEGYSVSREKKESFPLTVTSAQKNPTAFYLCATRRRHQSSYNEQFFGPGTRLTVL.

This clone was observed many times. The read is 3 residues too short to cover the CDR3 end, so that end is filled in from the germline J gene. The genes are TRBV7-2 and TRBJ1-2; 7 bases map to TRBD1. CDR1 is SGHTA, CDR2 FQGNSA, per germline. V was pared by 8 bases and J by 4 bases, with 1 base of the junction left unmatched. CDR3 size: 11 residues. The CDR3 is CASDRVYGYTF. CDR3 bases read: TGTGCCAGCGACAGGGTCTATGGC.

This clone was recorded many times. The CDR3 extends 3 residues past the end of the read, so its final part is completed from the germline J gene. The gene calls are TRBV29-1 and TRBJ1-3; the D is unclear. The CDR3 totals 16 residues. V was trimmed by 3 bases and J by 0 bases, leaving 15 bases between them. Germline V CDR1 and CDR2: SQVTM, ANQGSEA. Partial CDR3 DNA: TGCAGCGTTGAGTTGGCACAGAGAGCCTCTGGAAACACC. Protein sequence: CSVELAQRASGNT. The entire CDR3 reads CSVELAQRASGNTIYF.

This clone was counted ten times or more. The read halts 3 residues ahead of the CDR3 end, with the missing end drawn from the germline J gene. The V gene is TRBV9, the J gene TRBJ2-3; D unresolved. The CDR3 length is 13 residues. V was shortened by 6 bases and J by 1 base, with 9 bases between the two germline ends. From germline, CDR1 is SGDLS and CDR2 YYNGEE. Partial CDR3 DNA: TGTGCCAGCACCCCTCCTGGCACAGATACG. This codes for CASTPPGTDT. The full CDR3 sequence reads CASTPPGTDTQYF. The full variable domain, its missing parts supplied by reference TRBV9 and TRBJ2-3, is DSGVTQTPKHLITATGQRVTLRCSPRSGDLSVYWYQQSLDQGLQFLIQYYNGEERAKGNILERFSAQQFPDLHSELNLSSLELGDSALYFCASTPPGTDTQYFGPGTRLTVL.

This clone has at least ten counts. The observed sequence ends 3 residues before the CDR3 terminus, with the missing tail filled in from the germline J gene. The chain has TRBV7-3 and TRBJ2-5; 7 bases line up with TRBD1. This CDR3 has 16 amino acids. The germline gives CDR1 SGHTA, CDR2 FQGTGA. V shed 1 base and J 3 bases; nucleotides not matched to a gene: 8. CDR3 DNA (partial): TGTGCCAGCAGCTTAATTGCCCAGGACAGGAAAGAGACC. The encoded protein is CASSLIAQDRKET. The CDR3 in full is CASSLIAQDRKETQYF.

Many counts were recorded for this clone. Read data end 3 residues before the CDR3 end; the end is taken from the germline J gene. The chain is built from TRBV5-4 and TRBJ2-7; a possible D gene is TRBD2 (6 bases). The CDR3 loop spans 14 amino acids. V gave up 0 bases and J gave up 2 bases, with 9 bases separating them. Germline V CDR1 and CDR2: SGHNT, YYREEE (reference sequence). Partial CDR3 DNA: TGTGCCAGCAGCTTGGGGGACTCAGCCTACGAG. It yields the protein CASSLGDSAYE. The entire CDR3 is CASSLGDSAYEQYF.

At least ten counts were recorded for this clone. The read ends 3 residues shy of where the CDR3 ends; the end is completed using the germline J gene. The chain joins TRBV19 to TRBJ1-5; D perhaps matches TRBD1 (6 bases). Germline V gene sequence: CDR1 LNHDA, CDR2 SQIVND (reference sequence). The CDR3 has 15 amino acids. The V and J ends lost 6 bases and 7 bases respectively, with 19 bases between them. CDR3 bases read: TGTGCCAGTAGCACCCCCAGGGGAGGGTACCAGCCC. This translates into CASSTPRGGYQP. The entire CDR3 protein is CASSTPRGGYQPQHF.

This clone was observed many times. The read gets to within 3 residues of the CDR3 end, and the germline J gene fills in the rest. The chain carries TRBV5-4 and TRBJ2-7; 7 bases fit TRBD1. The CDR3 has 13 amino acids. V was pared by 4 bases and J by 4 bases, with 5 bases of the junction left unmatched. Germline-derived CDR1 and CDR2 are SGHNT and YYREEE (reference sequence). The CDR3 bases that were read are TGTGCCAGCAGCCCCAAGACAGGGTACGAG. This sequence encodes CASSPKTGYE. In full, the CDR3 is CASSPKTGYEQYF.